A selection of T cell receptor beta chains follows, all from one sample in a study of blood T cell repertoires in COVID-19. Assay: immunoSEQ multiplex PCR; the TCRdb copy retains only in-frame clones and omits some. This sample has 200,000 to 250,000 clones, with 80% to 90% found just once. Source material: peripheral blood. These receptors all come from a man aged 55 to 69 who had recovered from COVID-19. The CDR3 runs from the conserved cysteine through the conserved F or W. Fields, in order: CDR3 DNA, CDR3 protein, V gene, clone size, J gene, D gene. A D gene is named only where the DNA matches it firmly. A row's size may be missing; if present it is once, few, many or a size class.

CDR3 DNA: TGCGCCAGCAGCCTAATGGAGGGGAGCACTGAAGCTTTCTTT
CDR3 protein: CASSLMEGSTEAFF
V gene: TRBV5-1
clone size: NA
J gene: TRBJ1-1
D gene: NA

CDR3 DNA: TGTGCCAGCAGACCCCCGGGACAGGGAGTCACCGGGGAGCTGTTTTTT
CDR3 protein: CASRPPGQGVTGELFF
V gene: TRBV11-2
clone size: NA
J gene: TRBJ2-2
D gene: TRBD1

CDR3 DNA: TGTGCCACCAGTGCCTCCGGGAGTGGATTCTACGAGCAGTACTTC
CDR3 protein: CATSASGSGFYEQYF
V gene: TRBV24-1
clone size: NA
J gene: TRBJ2-7
D gene: NA

CDR3 DNA: TGCGCCAGCACCGCAGCGGTTAACACCGGGGAGCTGTTTTTT
CDR3 protein: CASTAAVNTGELFF
V gene: TRBV5-1
clone size: NA
J gene: TRBJ2-2
D gene: NA

CDR3 DNA: TGTGCCAGTAGTCGCGCAACGGTCTCCTACAATGAGCAGTTCTTC
CDR3 protein: CASSRATVSYNEQFF
V gene: TRBV19
clone size: NA
J gene: TRBJ2-1
D gene: NA

CDR3 DNA: TGCGCCAGCAGGGACAGATTAACTACCTACGAGCAGTACTTC
CDR3 protein: CASRDRLTTYEQYF
V gene: TRBV5-1
clone size: NA
J gene: TRBJ2-7
D gene: NA

CDR3 DNA: TGTGCCAGCAGTGAAACTAGCGGGGGGGCAGATACGCAGTATTTT
CDR3 protein: CASSETSGGADTQYF
V gene: TRBV6-4
clone size: medium-sized
J gene: TRBJ2-3
D gene: TRBD2

CDR3 DNA: TGTGCCAGCAGCACTACCGAGCAGGGATGGACCGGGGAGCTGTTTTTT
CDR3 protein: CASSTTEQGWTGELFF
V gene: TRBV7-3
clone size: few
J gene: TRBJ2-2
D gene: NA

CDR3 DNA: TGTGCCAGCAGCTTGGCGACAGGGGGATCAAATTCACCCCTCCACTTT
CDR3 protein: CASSLATGGSNSPLHF
V gene: TRBV5-5
clone size: NA
J gene: TRBJ1-6
D gene: TRBD1

CDR3 DNA: TGTGCCAGCAGCCGAGGACTAGCGGGAGGGTCCTACGAGCAGTACTTC
CDR3 protein: CASSRGLAGGSYEQYF
V gene: TRBV4-2
clone size: NA
J gene: TRBJ2-7
D gene: TRBD2

CDR3 DNA: TGTGCCAGTAGCCCAGGGAACTATGGCTACACCTTC
CDR3 protein: CASSPGNYGYTF
V gene: TRBV19
clone size: NA
J gene: TRBJ1-2
D gene: NA

CDR3 DNA: TGTGCCAGCAGTGTGACAGGGACTGCTGGAAACACCATATATTTT
CDR3 protein: CASSVTGTAGNTIYF
V gene: TRBV25-1
clone size: NA
J gene: TRBJ1-3
D gene: TRBD1

CDR3 DNA: TGTGCCAGCAGCCCTCCCTATTCCTGGGAGCAGTTCTTC
CDR3 protein: CASSPPYSWEQFF
V gene: TRBV3-1/TRBV3-2
clone size: NA
J gene: TRBJ2-1
D gene: NA

CDR3 DNA: TGTGCCTGGAGTGCTACTAGCAATCAGCCCCAGCATTTT
CDR3 protein: CAWSATSNQPQHF
V gene: TRBV30
clone size: NA
J gene: TRBJ1-5
D gene: NA

CDR3 DNA: TGCGCCAGCAGCCAGATAGGGGCAGGGGACCACAATGAGCAGTTCTTC
CDR3 protein: CASSQIGAGDHNEQFF
V gene: TRBV4-3
clone size: NA
J gene: TRBJ2-1
D gene: NA

CDR3 DNA: TGTGCCAGCTCACCTCCCAGACAGGGTCTGTCTGGGGCCAACGTCCTGACTTTC
CDR3 protein: CASSPPRQGLSGANVLTF
V gene: TRBV18
clone size: once
J gene: TRBJ2-6
D gene: TRBD1

CDR3 DNA: TGTGCCAGCAGCTTAGTTTTCGGCGGGAGCGGAGATACGCAGTATTTT
CDR3 protein: CASSLVFGGSGDTQYF
V gene: TRBV7-6
clone size: NA
J gene: TRBJ2-3
D gene: TRBD2

CDR3 DNA: TGTGCCAGCAGTTTACGGTCCTTCGGTCCCCAGCATTTT
CDR3 protein: CASSLRSFGPQHF
V gene: TRBV28
clone size: NA
J gene: TRBJ1-5
D gene: NA

CDR3 DNA: TGCGCCAGCAGCTTTTTACCGACAAACCAGAATCCCTACGAGCAGTACTTC
CDR3 protein: CASSFLPTNQNPYEQYF
V gene: TRBV5-1
clone size: NA
J gene: TRBJ2-7
D gene: NA

CDR3 DNA: TGTGCCAGCAGCGGCGCCGGGACAGGCGGGGGCTACACCTTC
CDR3 protein: CASSGAGTGGGYTF
V gene: TRBV9
clone size: NA
J gene: TRBJ1-2
D gene: TRBD1

CDR3 DNA: TGTGCCAGCAGCCTCGCCGGGACGGCCGGGGGAACTGAAGCTTTCTTT
CDR3 protein: CASSLAGTAGGTEAFF
V gene: TRBV9
clone size: NA
J gene: TRBJ1-1
D gene: NA

CDR3 DNA: TGCGCCAGCAGCTTGGAGTGGGGCGCAGGGTCCTACGAGCAGTACTTC
CDR3 protein: CASSLEWGAGSYEQYF
V gene: TRBV5-1
clone size: NA
J gene: TRBJ2-7
D gene: NA

CDR3 DNA: TGTGCCAGTAGTATAGATCAGGGCTCGATGGGAAACATTCAGTACTTC
CDR3 protein: CASSIDQGSMGNIQYF
V gene: TRBV19
clone size: once
J gene: TRBJ2-4
D gene: NA

CDR3 DNA: TGTGCCAGCAGCGTCCAGGGGGCCGCGTATGGCTACACCTTC
CDR3 protein: CASSVQGAAYGYTF
V gene: TRBV9
clone size: NA
J gene: TRBJ1-2
D gene: TRBD1

CDR3 DNA: TGTGCCAGCTCACTGAATACAGGCGGATCCCTGGAATACACCGGGGAGCTGTTTTTT
CDR3 protein: CASSLNTGGSLEYTGELFF
V gene: TRBV18
clone size: NA
J gene: TRBJ2-2
D gene: NA

CDR3 DNA: TGTGCCAGCAGCCCCGACAGTAATTCACCCCTCCACTTT
CDR3 protein: CASSPDSNSPLHF
V gene: TRBV3-1/TRBV3-2
clone size: NA
J gene: TRBJ1-6
D gene: NA

CDR3 DNA: TGTGCCAGCAGAGAAAAAACCGGGACATTGAACACTGAAGCTTTCTTT
CDR3 protein: CASREKTGTLNTEAFF
V gene: TRBV6-4
clone size: once
J gene: TRBJ1-1
D gene: NA

CDR3 DNA: TGTGCCAGCAGCTTGTTGGACACCGGAGATTACGAGCAGTACTTC
CDR3 protein: CASSLLDTGDYEQYF
V gene: TRBV5-6
clone size: once
J gene: TRBJ2-7
D gene: NA

CDR3 DNA: TGTGCCAGCGGGAGAGGGATGAACACTGAAGCTTTCTTT
CDR3 protein: CASGRGMNTEAFF
V gene: TRBV9
clone size: NA
J gene: TRBJ1-1
D gene: NA

CDR3 DNA: TGTGCCAGCAGTGAAGGCGGAGGGATGGGAAAGACCCAGTACTTC
CDR3 protein: CASSEGGGMGKTQYF
V gene: TRBV6-1
clone size: NA
J gene: TRBJ2-5
D gene: NA

CDR3 DNA: TGTGCCAGCAGCAATGAAGACAGGAATCAAGAGACCCAGTACTTC
CDR3 protein: CASSNEDRNQETQYF
V gene: TRBV21-1
clone size: NA
J gene: TRBJ2-5
D gene: NA

CDR3 DNA: TGTGCCAGCAGCGTCATGCTATCCGGGACAGGCAACGAGCAGTACTTC
CDR3 protein: CASSVMLSGTGNEQYF
V gene: TRBV9
clone size: NA
J gene: TRBJ2-7
D gene: TRBD1

CDR3 DNA: TGCAGCGTAGAGAAGGGAGCTACAGGGACGTACACTGAAGCTTTCTTT
CDR3 protein: CSVEKGATGTYTEAFF
V gene: TRBV29-1
clone size: NA
J gene: TRBJ1-1
D gene: NA

CDR3 DNA: TGTGCCAGCAGTTTTGGACAAAACTATGGCTACACCTTC
CDR3 protein: CASSFGQNYGYTF
V gene: TRBV27
clone size: NA
J gene: TRBJ1-2
D gene: NA

CDR3 DNA: TGTGCCAGCAGTGACAGGGAGGTCCTGGACATTCAGTACTTC
CDR3 protein: CASSDREVLDIQYF
V gene: TRBV2
clone size: NA
J gene: TRBJ2-4
D gene: NA

CDR3 DNA: TGTGCCAGCCTTCCTGGACAGGCGAACACCGGGGAGCTGTTTTTT
CDR3 protein: CASLPGQANTGELFF
V gene: TRBV28
clone size: NA
J gene: TRBJ2-2
D gene: TRBD1

CDR3 DNA: TGTGCCAGCAGCCAACCAGGACTAGCGGGGGACTCCTACGAGCAGTACTTC
CDR3 protein: CASSQPGLAGDSYEQYF
V gene: TRBV3-1/TRBV3-2
clone size: NA
J gene: TRBJ2-7
D gene: TRBD2

CDR3 DNA: TGTGCCAGTAGACCAGGACTAGACACAGATACGCAGTATTTT
CDR3 protein: CASRPGLDTDTQYF
V gene: TRBV19
clone size: NA
J gene: TRBJ2-3
D gene: TRBD2

CDR3 DNA: TGTGCCAGCAGCCCCGGGACTAGCGGACCCTTAGATACGCAGTATTTT
CDR3 protein: CASSPGTSGPLDTQYF
V gene: TRBV11-3
clone size: NA
J gene: TRBJ2-3
D gene: TRBD2

CDR3 DNA: TGTGCCAGCAGCTTAAGGGCGGGCCCACCCTACGAGCAGTACTTC
CDR3 protein: CASSLRAGPPYEQYF
V gene: TRBV11-3
clone size: NA
J gene: TRBJ2-7
D gene: NA

CDR3 DNA: TGCGCCAGCAGCTTGGAGGGGGACAGTAATCAGCCCCAGCATTTT
CDR3 protein: CASSLEGDSNQPQHF
V gene: TRBV5-1
clone size: NA
J gene: TRBJ1-5
D gene: TRBD1

CDR3 DNA: TGTGCCATCAGTGACGGGAGGGCCAGGGAGACCCAGTACTTC
CDR3 protein: CAISDGRARETQYF
V gene: TRBV10-3
clone size: few
J gene: TRBJ2-5
D gene: TRBD2

CDR3 DNA: TGTGCCAGCAATAGGCTAGCCGAGACCCAGTACTTC
CDR3 protein: CASNRLAETQYF
V gene: TRBV2
clone size: NA
J gene: TRBJ2-5
D gene: NA

CDR3 DNA: TGTGCCTGGAGTGTAGGGGTCGAGCAGTACTTC
CDR3 protein: CAWSVGVEQYF
V gene: TRBV30
clone size: NA
J gene: TRBJ2-7
D gene: NA

CDR3 DNA: TGTGCCAGCAGCCACTGGGGGACAGAGAACACTGAAGCTTTCTTT
CDR3 protein: CASSHWGTENTEAFF
V gene: TRBV3-1/TRBV3-2
clone size: NA
J gene: TRBJ1-1
D gene: TRBD1

CDR3 DNA: TGCGCCAGTCAGCGGGAGGGATACGAGCAGTACTTC
CDR3 protein: CASQREGYEQYF
V gene: TRBV5-1
clone size: NA
J gene: TRBJ2-7
D gene: TRBD2

CDR3 DNA: TGTGCCAGCAGCTTCGGCGGGGGCGGGGAGCAGTACTTC
CDR3 protein: CASSFGGGGEQYF
V gene: TRBV5-4
clone size: many
J gene: TRBJ2-7
D gene: NA

CDR3 DNA: TGTGCCTGGAGTTCTAGCGGGGGTCCCCCTTCCCAGTTCTTC
CDR3 protein: CAWSSSGGPPSQFF
V gene: TRBV30
clone size: NA
J gene: TRBJ2-1
D gene: TRBD2

CDR3 DNA: TGTGCCAGCAGCGTAGGTGGCTCAGGGGGAAACACCATATATTTT
CDR3 protein: CASSVGGSGGNTIYF
V gene: TRBV9
clone size: NA
J gene: TRBJ1-3
D gene: NA

CDR3 DNA: TGTGCCAGCAGCCCCCGTAGCATTCAGTACTTC
CDR3 protein: CASSPRSIQYF
V gene: TRBV11-2
clone size: NA
J gene: TRBJ2-4
D gene: NA

CDR3 DNA: TGCAGCGTTGGGACAGGGGGTTTGTACGAGCAGTACTTC
CDR3 protein: CSVGTGGLYEQYF
V gene: TRBV29-1
clone size: NA
J gene: TRBJ2-7
D gene: TRBD1

CDR3 DNA: TGTGCCAGCAGCGTAGGAATCAGTAGCAATCAGCCCCAGCATTTT
CDR3 protein: CASSVGISSNQPQHF
V gene: TRBV9
clone size: NA
J gene: TRBJ1-5
D gene: NA

CDR3 DNA: TGTGCCAGCAGTCTCAGACCCCCCGAGGATTCACCCCTCCACTTT
CDR3 protein: CASSLRPPEDSPLHF
V gene: TRBV6-6
clone size: NA
J gene: TRBJ1-6
D gene: NA

CDR3 DNA: TGTGCCAGCAGTGGGACAGTACCTAATTCACCCCTCCACTTT
CDR3 protein: CASSGTVPNSPLHF
V gene: TRBV28
clone size: NA
J gene: TRBJ1-6
D gene: TRBD1